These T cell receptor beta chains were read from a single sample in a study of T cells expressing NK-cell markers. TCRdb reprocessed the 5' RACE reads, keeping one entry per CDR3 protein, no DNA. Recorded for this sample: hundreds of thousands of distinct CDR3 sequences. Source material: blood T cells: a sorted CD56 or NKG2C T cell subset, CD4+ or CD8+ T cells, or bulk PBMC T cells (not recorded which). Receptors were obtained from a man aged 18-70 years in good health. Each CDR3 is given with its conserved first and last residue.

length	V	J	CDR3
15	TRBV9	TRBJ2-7	CASSVGGGTSYEQYF
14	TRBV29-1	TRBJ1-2	CSVPRQGANYGYTF
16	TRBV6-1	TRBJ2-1	CASSEAGGRSYNEQFF
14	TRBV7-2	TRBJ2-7	CASTPVTGGYEQYF
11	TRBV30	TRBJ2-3	CAWSREDTQYF
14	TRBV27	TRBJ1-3	CASRAGRGAYTIYF
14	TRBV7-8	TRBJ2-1	CASSYQQGWHEQFF
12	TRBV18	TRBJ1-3	CASSISGNTIYF
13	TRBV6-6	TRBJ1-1	CASSYSLGAEAFF
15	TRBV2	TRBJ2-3	CASRTQGLGSDTQYF
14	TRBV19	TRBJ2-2	CASSMSAGFGELFF
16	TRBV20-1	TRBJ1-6	CSATPTTGRYNSPLHF
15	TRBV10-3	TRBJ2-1	CAISERASGANEQFF
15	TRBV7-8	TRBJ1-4	CASSTRRLTNEKLFF
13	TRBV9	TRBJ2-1	CASSVIGAGEQFF